This entry lists 17 T cell receptor beta chains sequenced from one sample in a study of shared clonotypes between healthy human individuals. The repertoire was sequenced with immunoSEQ multiplex PCR; TCRdb's copy has only in-frame clones and lacks some. The sample lists 700,000 to 950,000 clones, approximately 97% occurring once. Cells designated naive CD8 were CD45RO-negative and were positively selected for CCR7, with terminally differentiated effector memory CD45RA+ cells excluded. Sample: naive CD8+ T cells sorted from blood. All receptors derive from a young man in good health.

V and J are TRBV10-1 and TRBJ1-2; D ambiguous. The V gene's germline CDR1 is WNHNN and CDR2 SYGVQD (reference sequence). V lost 5 bases and J 7 bases, leaving 20 bases between the germline ends. This CDR3 contains 15 residues. CDR3 coding DNA: TGCGCCAGCAGTCCCCGGTTTGACGACATATCTGGCTACACCTTC. As protein: CASSPRFDDISGYTF.

This clone has a single count. V and J are TRBV7-7 and TRBJ2-5, with D tentatively TRBD2 (6 bases). Germline loops: CDR1 SSHAT, CDR2 FNYEAQ (reference sequence). CDR3 size: 14 residues. The germline V and J ends were trimmed by 3 bases and 2 bases, with 10 bases remaining between them. In DNA form, the CDR3 reads TGTGCCAGCAGCTTTGCGGGGATACAAGAGACCCAGTACTTC. Residues: CASSFAGIQETQYF.

In its sample, this clone was seen a few times. The chain links TRBV30 to TRBJ2-7; D call uncertain. The CDR3 contains 12 residues. Germline CDR1 GTSNPN, CDR2 SVGIG (reference sequence). Trimming stripped 4 bases from V and 6 bases from J, with 13 bases between. The CDR3 sequence: CAWNRARSEQYF. As DNA, the CDR3 is TGTGCCTGGAACAGAGCCCGAAGCGAGCAGTACTTC.

The CDR3 is CASSSQGVDYEQYF. The CDR3 DNA reads TGTGCCAGCAGCTCCCAGGGGGTAGACTACGAGCAGTACTTC. The gene calls are TRBV7-2 and TRBJ2-7; 7 bases align to TRBD1. J was trimmed by 3 bases and V by 4 bases; bases with no gene match: 6. Germline CDR1 is SGHTA and CDR2 is FQGNSA. The CDR3 is made up of 14 amino acids.

CDR3 sequence: CSVSLVGRSYEQYF. DNA for the CDR3: TGCAGCGTCTCATTAGTAGGACGGAGCTACGAGCAGTACTTC. The chain carries TRBV29-1 and TRBJ2-7; D gene unclear. Germline V gene sequence: CDR1 SQVTM, CDR2 ANQGSEA. This CDR3 is 14 amino acids long. With 6 bases removed from V and 3 bases from J, the gap between germline ends came to 18 bases.

The genes are TRBV4-3 and TRBJ1-1, with D possibly TRBD1 on 5 matching bases. V shed 4 bases and J shed 5 bases, with 11 bases lying between them. Germline loops: CDR1 LGHNA, CDR2 YSLEER. The CDR3 is made up of 13 amino acids. CDR3: CASSLQQETEAFF. The CDR3 nucleotides read TGCGCCAGCAGCCTACAACAGGAAACTGAAGCTTTCTTT.

J is TRBJ1-3 and V is TRBV6-4, with TRBD1 matching 8 bases. CDR3 length: 15 residues. The germline V gene has CDR1 MRHNA and CDR2 SNTAGT. The V gene end was trimmed by 6 bases and the J gene end by 0 bases; junction bases not matched to a gene: 4. The CDR3 is CASSGTGNSGNTIYF. CDR3 in DNA: TGTGCCAGCAGCGGGACAGGCAACTCTGGAAACACCATATATTTT.

The V gene is TRBV10-1, the J gene TRBJ2-1; TRBD2 might be the D (5 bases). Germline-derived CDR1 and CDR2 are WNHNN and SYGVQD (reference sequence). The germline V and J ends were trimmed by 0 bases and 0 bases, with 6 bases remaining between them. This CDR3 is built from 15 residues. CDR3 in amino acids: CASSESGSSYNEQFF. CDR3 in DNA: TGCGCCAGCAGTGAGTCGGGGAGCTCCTACAATGAGCAGTTCTTC.

CDR3 DNA: TGTGCCTGGAGTTCTTCCTACGAGCAGTACTTC. Translating it yields CAWSSSYEQYF. The chain recombines TRBV30 with TRBJ2-7; D is ambiguous. CDR3 length: 11 residues. Trimming cost V 2 bases and J 1 base, with 3 bases left between them. Germline loops: CDR1 GTSNPN, CDR2 SVGIG (reference sequence).

The chain combines TRBV6-1 with TRBJ2-1; 11 bases are shared with TRBD2. The germline V gene encodes CDR1 MNHNS and CDR2 SASEGT. This CDR3 has 17 amino acids. V gave up 4 bases and J gave up 0 bases; unmatched junction bases: 5. CDR3 amino acids: CASSGLAGIPSYNEQFF. The CDR3 region has the DNA TGTGCCAGCAGTGGACTAGCGGGAATTCCCTCCTACAATGAGCAGTTCTTC.

The chain is built from TRBV28 and TRBJ1-4; a weak D match, TRBD1 (5 bases). The CDR3 contains 15 residues. Trimming left V 5 bases short and J 3 bases short, with 13 bases between. The germline gives CDR1 MDHEN, CDR2 SYDVKM. The CDR3 sequence: CASSPYQGPNEKLFF. The DNA of the CDR3 is TGTGCCAGCAGTCCGTACCAGGGTCCTAATGAAAAACTGTTTTTT.

The J gene is TRBJ2-3, the V gene TRBV7-9; a weak D match, TRBD2 (6 bases). Trimming stripped 8 bases from V and 1 base from J, with 13 bases between. The CDR3 contains 14 residues. Germline V lookup: CDR1 SEHNR, CDR2 FQNEAQ (reference sequence). CDR3 nucleotides: TGTGCCAGCTCGGGGGATATTGGCACAGATACGCAGTATTTT. This gives the protein CASSGDIGTDTQYF.

Details on this clone: This sample also contains other DNA sequences that code for the same CDR3. V and J are TRBV5-4 and TRBJ2-7; 9 nucleotides agree with TRBD1. Germline trimming cut 4 bases from V and 1 base from J; bases unmatched to any gene: 3. Per germline, CDR1 SGHNT and CDR2 YYREEE (reference sequence). The length of the CDR3 is 14 residues. The CDR3 nucleotides read TGTGCCAGCAGCGCCGGGACAGGGTCCTACGAGCAGTACTTC. This encodes CASSAGTGSYEQYF.

The J gene is TRBJ2-2, the V gene TRBV7-9, with a possible D match to TRBD2 (5 bases). CDR3 size: 15 residues. Trimming pared 11 bases from V and 4 bases from J, leaving 20 bases between. Germline loops: CDR1 SEHNR, CDR2 FQNEAQ (reference sequence). The CDR3 here is CAHLGPAEVTGELFF. The CDR3 coding sequence is TGTGCCCATCTAGGCCCAGCGGAAGTCACCGGGGAGCTGTTTTTT.

The chain recombines TRBV9 with TRBJ1-5; D is unresolved. The CDR3 sequence is 14 residues long. Trimming stripped 2 bases from V and 0 bases from J, with 6 bases between. The germline CDR1 and CDR2 sequences are SGDLS and YYNGEE. CDR3 bases: TGTGCCAGCAGCGTGACGGATAGCAATCAGCCCCAGCATTTT. This sequence encodes CASSVTDSNQPQHF.

J is TRBJ1-4 and V is TRBV4-1; D unclear. Deletions cut 0 bases from V and 4 bases from J, with 9 bases between. The CDR3 loop spans 15 amino acids. CDR1 is MGHRA, CDR2 YSYEKL, per germline. CDR3 loop: CASSQEPTRNEKLFF. The CDR3 coding sequence is TGCGCCAGCAGCCAAGAACCGACGCGTAATGAAAAACTGTTTTTT.

V gene TRBV7-9 combines with J gene TRBJ2-5; 9 bases agree with TRBD2. This CDR3 region has 15 residues. Germline CDR1 reads SEHNR; CDR2 reads FQNEAQ (reference sequence). V dropped 3 bases and J dropped 1; count of bases not matched to a gene: 3. CDR3 in amino acids: CASSFLTSGQETQYF. CDR3 coding DNA: TGTGCCAGCAGCTTCCTGACTAGCGGCCAAGAGACCCAGTACTTC.